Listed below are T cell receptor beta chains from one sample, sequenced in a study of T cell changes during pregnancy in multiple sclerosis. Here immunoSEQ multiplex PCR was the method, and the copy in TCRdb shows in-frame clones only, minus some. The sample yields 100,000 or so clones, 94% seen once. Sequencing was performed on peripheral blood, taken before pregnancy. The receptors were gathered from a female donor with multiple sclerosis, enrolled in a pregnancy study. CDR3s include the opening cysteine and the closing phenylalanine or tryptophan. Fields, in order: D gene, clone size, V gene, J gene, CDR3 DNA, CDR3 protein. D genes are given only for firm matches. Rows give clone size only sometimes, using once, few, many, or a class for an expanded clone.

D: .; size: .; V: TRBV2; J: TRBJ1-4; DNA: TGTGCCAGCAGTAGGGAGACCGTAGGGGAAAAACTGTTTTTT; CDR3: CASSRETVGEKLFF
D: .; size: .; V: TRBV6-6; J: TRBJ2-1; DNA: TGTGCCAGCAGTTACCCGAGTAATCGAAATGAGCAGTTCTTC; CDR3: CASSYPSNRNEQFF
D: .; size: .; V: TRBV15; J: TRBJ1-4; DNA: TGTGCCACCAGCAGAGATGGGGGTGGAGGGCAGAATGAAAAACTGTTTTTT; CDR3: CATSRDGGGGQNEKLFF
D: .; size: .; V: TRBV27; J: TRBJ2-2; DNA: TGTGCCAGCAGTTCCGGACTCAACACCGGGGAGCTGTTTTTT; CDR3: CASSSGLNTGELFF
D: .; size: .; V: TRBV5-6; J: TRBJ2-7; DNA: TGTGCCAGCAGCTTGGGGGCAGGGCTCGAGCAGTACTTC; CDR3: CASSLGAGLEQYF
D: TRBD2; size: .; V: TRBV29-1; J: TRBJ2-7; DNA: TGCAGCGTTGAGGGACTAGCATACGAGCAGTACTTC; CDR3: CSVEGLAYEQYF
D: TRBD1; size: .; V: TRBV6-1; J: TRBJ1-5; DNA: TGTGCCAGCAGGGATCCAGGGGGCGTTCAGCCCCAGCATTTT; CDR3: CASRDPGGVQPQHF
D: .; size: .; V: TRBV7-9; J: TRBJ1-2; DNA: TGTGCCAGCAGCTCCTCTGGGAGGGTGACCTATGGCTACACCTTC; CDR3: CASSSSGRVTYGYTF
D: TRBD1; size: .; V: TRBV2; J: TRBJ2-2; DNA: TGTGCCAGCAGTCCAAGGGACAGGGTAAAAACCGGGGAGCTGTTTTTT; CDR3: CASSPRDRVKTGELFF
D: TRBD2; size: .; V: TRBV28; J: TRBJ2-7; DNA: TGTGCCAGCGGACTAGCGGGAAACTACGAGCAGTACTTC; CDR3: CASGLAGNYEQYF
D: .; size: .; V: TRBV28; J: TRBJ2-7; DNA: TGTGCCAGCAGCTTCTCTGGCCGGGACGAGCAGTACTTC; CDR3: CASSFSGRDEQYF
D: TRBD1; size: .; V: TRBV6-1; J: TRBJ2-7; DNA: TGTGCCAGCAGTGAGACAGGGGGCCCTTACGAGCAGTACTTC; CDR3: CASSETGGPYEQYF
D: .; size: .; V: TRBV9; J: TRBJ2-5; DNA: TGTGCCAGCAGCGCCAGCGGGGAGACCCAGTACTTC; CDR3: CASSASGETQYF
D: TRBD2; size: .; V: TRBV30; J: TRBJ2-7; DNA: TGTGCCTGGAGTAGGACTAGTTACTACGAGCAGTACTTC; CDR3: CAWSRTSYYEQYF
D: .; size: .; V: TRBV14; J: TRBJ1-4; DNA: TGTGCCAGCAGCCAAGGGGACGTCACAGGGTACCATGGAAAACTGTTTTTT; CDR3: CASSQGDVTGYHGKLFF
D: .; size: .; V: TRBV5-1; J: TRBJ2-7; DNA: TGCGCCAGCAGCCTCCTGGGGGGGGGCCAGGGGCTCGAGCAGTACTTC; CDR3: CASSLLGGGQGLEQYF
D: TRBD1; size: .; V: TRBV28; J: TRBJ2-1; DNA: TGTGCCAGCAGTGGACCGGGACAGGAAGGGAGTTGGAATGAGCAGTTCTTC; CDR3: CASSGPGQEGSWNEQFF
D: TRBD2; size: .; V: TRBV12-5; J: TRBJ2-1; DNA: TGTGCTAGTGGTTTAGGACTAGCATCCTACAATGAGCAGTTCTTC; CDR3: CASGLGLASYNEQFF
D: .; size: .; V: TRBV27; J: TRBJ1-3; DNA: TGTGCCAGCAGTACCAAGTTCAGGGCTGGAAACACCATATATTTT; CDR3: CASSTKFRAGNTIYF
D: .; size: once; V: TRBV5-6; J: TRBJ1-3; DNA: TGTGCCAGCAGCTTGGTATCAGGGGCTGGAAACACCATATATTTT; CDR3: CASSLVSGAGNTIYF
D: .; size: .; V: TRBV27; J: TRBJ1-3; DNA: TGTGCCAGCAGTTCCCTCGCGCGGGGGGCTGGAAACACCATATATTTT; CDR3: CASSSLARGAGNTIYF
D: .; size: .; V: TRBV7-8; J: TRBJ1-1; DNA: TGTGCCAGCAGCTATAATGCAGGGGCCGGCACTGAAGCTTTCTTT; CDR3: CASSYNAGAGTEAFF
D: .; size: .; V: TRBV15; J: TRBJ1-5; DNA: TGTGCCACCAGCAGAGATCAGTCCAATCAGCCCCAGCATTTT; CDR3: CATSRDQSNQPQHF
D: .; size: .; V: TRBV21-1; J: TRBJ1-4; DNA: TGTGCCAGCAGAGAGACACTTTCAACTAATGAAAAACTGTTTTTT; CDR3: CASRETLSTNEKLFF
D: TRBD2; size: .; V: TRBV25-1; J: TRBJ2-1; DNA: TGTGCCAGCAGCGCCATCGGGAGGGACACACAGCAGTTCTTC; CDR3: CASSAIGRDTQQFF
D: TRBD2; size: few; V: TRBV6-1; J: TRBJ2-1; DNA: TGTGCCAGCAGTGGTGGGACTAGCGGAAAGCAGTTCTTC; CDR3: CASSGGTSGKQFF
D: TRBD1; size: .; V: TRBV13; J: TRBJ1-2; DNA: TGTGCCAGCAGCGGCGACTCGGGACAGGGGTTGAACTATGGCTACACCTTC; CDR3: CASSGDSGQGLNYGYTF
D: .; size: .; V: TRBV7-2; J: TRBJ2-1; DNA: TGTGCCAGCAGCTCCTACAGGGTTGATGAGCAGTTCTTC; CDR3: CASSSYRVDEQFF
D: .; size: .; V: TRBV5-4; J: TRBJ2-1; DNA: TGTGCCAGCAGCTACGCCCCGTCACTTAGCGATCAGAGCTCCTACAATGAGCAGTTCTTC; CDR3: CASSYAPSLSDQSSYNEQFF